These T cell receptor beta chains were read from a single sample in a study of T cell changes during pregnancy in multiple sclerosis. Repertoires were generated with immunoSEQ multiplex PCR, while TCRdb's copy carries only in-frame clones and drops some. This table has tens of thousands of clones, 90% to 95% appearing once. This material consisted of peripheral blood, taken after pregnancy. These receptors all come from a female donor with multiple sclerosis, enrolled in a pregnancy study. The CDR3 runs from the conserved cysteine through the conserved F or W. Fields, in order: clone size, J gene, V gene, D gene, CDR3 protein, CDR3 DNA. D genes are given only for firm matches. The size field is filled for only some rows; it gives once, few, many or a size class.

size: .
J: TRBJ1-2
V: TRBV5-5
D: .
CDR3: CASSLAGLISHGYTF
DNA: TGTGCCAGCAGCTTGGCGGGACTTATATCCCATGGCTACACCTTC

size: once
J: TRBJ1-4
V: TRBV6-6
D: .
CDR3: CASAPGQPGVKLFF
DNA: TGTGCCAGCGCCCCCGGACAACCGGGGGTAAAACTGTTTTTT

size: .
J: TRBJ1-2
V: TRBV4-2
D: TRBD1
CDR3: CASSQDFQGAGGYTF
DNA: TGTGCCAGCAGCCAAGATTTTCAGGGGGCAGGAGGCTACACCTTC

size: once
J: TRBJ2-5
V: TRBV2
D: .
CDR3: CASSENPGVRETQYF
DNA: TGTGCCAGCAGTGAGAACCCCGGTGTACGGGAGACCCAGTACTTC

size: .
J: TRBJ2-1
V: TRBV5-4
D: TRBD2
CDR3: CASSSSGGAWNEQFF
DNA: TGTGCCAGCAGTTCAAGCGGGGGGGCTTGGAATGAGCAGTTCTTC

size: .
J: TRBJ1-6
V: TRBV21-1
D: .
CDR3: CASSKGDRQGSHRSSYNSPLHF
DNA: TGTGCCAGCAGCAAAGGGGATAGGCAGGGGTCCCATAGGAGCTCCTATAATTCACCCCTCCACTTT

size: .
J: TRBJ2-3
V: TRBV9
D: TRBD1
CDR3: CASSVGWDRATSDTQYF
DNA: TGTGCCAGCAGCGTAGGGTGGGACAGAGCAACCTCAGATACGCAGTATTTT

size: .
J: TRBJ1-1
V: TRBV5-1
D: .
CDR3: CASSRAGLMNTEAFF
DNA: TGCGCCAGCAGCCGAGCGGGACTCATGAACACTGAAGCTTTCTTT

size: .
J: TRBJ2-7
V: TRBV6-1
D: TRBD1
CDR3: CASSGPTGGISYEQYF
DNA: TGTGCCAGCAGTGGCCCGACAGGGGGGATCTCGTACGAGCAGTACTTC

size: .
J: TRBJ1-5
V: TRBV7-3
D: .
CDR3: CASSLSPPYNQPQHF
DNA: TGTGCCAGCAGCTTAAGTCCCCCCTACAATCAGCCCCAGCATTTT

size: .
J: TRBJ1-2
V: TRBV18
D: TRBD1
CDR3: CASSPGQGDGYTF
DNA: TGTGCCAGCTCACCCGGACAGGGAGATGGCTACACCTTC

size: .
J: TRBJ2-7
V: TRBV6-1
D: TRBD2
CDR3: CASSAFGLAGGPSYEQYF
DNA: TGTGCCAGCAGTGCCTTTGGACTAGCGGGGGGCCCCTCCTACGAGCAGTACTTC

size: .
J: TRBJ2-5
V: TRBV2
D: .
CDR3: CASSRTTQETQYF
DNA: TGTGCCAGCAGCCGGACTACTCAAGAGACCCAGTACTTC

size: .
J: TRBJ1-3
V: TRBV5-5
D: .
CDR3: CASSWDYSGNTIYF
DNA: TGTGCCAGCAGCTGGGACTACTCTGGAAACACCATATATTTT

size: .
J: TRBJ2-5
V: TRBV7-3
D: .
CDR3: CASSPTGSATQYF
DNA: TGTGCCAGCAGCCCGACAGGTTCAGCGACCCAGTACTTC